What follows describes a single T cell receptor (beta chain). What it recognizes is unknown. The repertoire was sequenced with immunoSEQ multiplex PCR; TCRdb's copy has only in-frame clones and lacks some. The table has roughly 50,000 clones, around 90% seen once. This specimen belongs to a study of graft-versus-host responses after intestinal transplantation. Whole-study context: Following induction with anti-thymocyte globulin, all recipients were given tacrolimus and steroids for approximately three years. Whole-study findings and limits: Graft-versus-host to host-versus-graft clonal ratios in allografts were high in patients with graft-donor T cell macrochimerism.

Source: PBMCs, taken nearly 670 days after intestinal transplant. This TCR was recovered from a human patient who received an intestinal transplant, so some T cells may come from the graft donor.

In DNA form, the CDR3 reads TGTGCCAGCAGGGGACTAGATAGAGGGTACGAGCAGTACTTC. This gives the protein CASRGLDRGYEQYF. This chain uses TRBV2 with TRBJ2-7; 8 positions match TRBD2. The CDR3 consists of 14 residues. Per germline, CDR1 SNHLY and CDR2 FYNNEI. With 6 bases clipped from V and 4 bases from J, the junction kept 8 bases outside the gene matches.